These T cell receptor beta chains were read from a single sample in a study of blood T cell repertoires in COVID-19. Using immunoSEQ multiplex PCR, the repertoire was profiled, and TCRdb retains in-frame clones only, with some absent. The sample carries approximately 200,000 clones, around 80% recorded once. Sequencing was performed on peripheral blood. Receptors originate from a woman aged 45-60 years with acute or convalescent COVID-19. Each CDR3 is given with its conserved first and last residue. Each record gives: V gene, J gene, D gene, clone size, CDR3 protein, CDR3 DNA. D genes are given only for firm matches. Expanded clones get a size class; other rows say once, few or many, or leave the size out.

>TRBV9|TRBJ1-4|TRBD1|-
CASSTNRGISEKLFF
TGTGCCAGCAGCACGAACAGGGGCATTAGTGAAAAACTGTTTTTT
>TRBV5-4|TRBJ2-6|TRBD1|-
CASSPGTVSGANVLTF
TGTGCCAGCAGCCCTGGGACAGTCTCTGGGGCCAACGTCCTGACTTTC
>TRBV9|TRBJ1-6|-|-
CASSVGGYSPLHF
TGTGCCAGCAGCGTCGGGGGGTATTCACCCCTCCACTTT
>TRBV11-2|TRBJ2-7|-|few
CASSTHVEGEQYF
TGTGCCAGCAGCACACATGTGGAGGGCGAGCAGTACTTC
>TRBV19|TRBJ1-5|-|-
CASTLLKGNSNQPQHF
TGTGCCAGTACCCTCTTGAAGGGGAATAGCAATCAGCCCCAGCATTTT
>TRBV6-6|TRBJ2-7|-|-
CASSYPTSGKYEQYF
TGTGCCAGCAGTTACCCGACTAGTGGGAAGTACGAGCAGTACTTC
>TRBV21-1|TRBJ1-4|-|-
CASSTRTGQEEKLFF
TGTGCCAGCAGCACCCGGACAGGGCAGGAGGAAAAACTGTTTTTT
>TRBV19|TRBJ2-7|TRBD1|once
CASSPRTGGGEQYF
TGTGCCAGTAGTCCACGGACAGGAGGTGGCGAGCAGTACTTC
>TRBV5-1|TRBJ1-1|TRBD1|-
CASSFLQGGNTEAFF
TGCGCCAGCAGCTTCCTACAGGGGGGGAACACTGAAGCTTTCTTT
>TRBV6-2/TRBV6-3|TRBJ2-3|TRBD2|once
CASSSRTSGRDTQYF
TGTGCCAGCAGTTCCCGGACTAGCGGGAGGGATACGCAGTATTTT
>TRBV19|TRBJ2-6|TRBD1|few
CASRGGTGVSGANVLTF
TGTGCCAGTAGGGGTGGGACAGGGGTATCTGGGGCCAACGTCCTGACTTTC
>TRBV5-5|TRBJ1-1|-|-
CASSFRGVGEAFF
TGTGCCAGCAGCTTTCGGGGGGTTGGTGAAGCTTTCTTT
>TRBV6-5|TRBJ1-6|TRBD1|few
CASSYLGTANSPLHF
TGTGCCAGCAGTTATCTTGGGACAGCGAATTCACCCCTCCACTTT
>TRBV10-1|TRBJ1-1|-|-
CASSAAGNTEAFF
TGCGCCAGCAGTGCGGCGGGGAACACTGAAGCTTTCTTT
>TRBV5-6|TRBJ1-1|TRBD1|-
CASSPGTGSGTEAFF
TGTGCCAGCAGCCCTGGGACAGGGAGCGGCACTGAAGCTTTCTTT
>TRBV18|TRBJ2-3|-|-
CASLQRQAALRDTQYF
TGTGCCAGCCTACAACGACAGGCGGCTCTTAGGGATACGCAGTATTTT
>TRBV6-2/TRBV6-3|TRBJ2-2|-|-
CASSYSQARVFTGELFF
TGTGCCAGCAGTTACTCGCAGGCCCGAGTGTTCACCGGGGAGCTGTTTTTT
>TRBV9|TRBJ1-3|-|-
CASSVASNSGNTIYF
TGTGCCAGCAGCGTAGCCAGTAACTCTGGAAACACCATATATTTT
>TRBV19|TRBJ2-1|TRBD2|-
CASSTPGAPGLAVDREQFF
TGTGCCAGTAGTACACCAGGGGCACCGGGACTAGCGGTAGATAGGGAGCAGTTCTTC
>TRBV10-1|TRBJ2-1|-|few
CASSESGSNEQFF
TGCGCCAGCAGCGAAAGCGGGTCGAATGAGCAGTTCTTC
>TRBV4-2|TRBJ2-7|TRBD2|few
CASSQALAGPAYEQYF
TGTGCCAGCAGCCAAGCTCTAGCGGGACCTGCTTACGAGCAGTACTTC
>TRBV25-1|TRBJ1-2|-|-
CASSESGGRNYGYTF
TGTGCCAGCAGTGAATCGGGGGGCCGTAACTATGGCTACACCTTC
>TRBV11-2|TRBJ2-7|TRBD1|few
CASSPRTGVQNEQYF
TGTGCCAGCAGCCCGAGGACAGGGGTGCAAAACGAGCAGTACTTC
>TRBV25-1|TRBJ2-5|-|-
CASSEWWAEETQYF
TGTGCCAGCAGTGAATGGTGGGCAGAAGAGACCCAGTACTTC
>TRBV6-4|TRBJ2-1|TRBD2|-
CASSDSTGGRNEQFF
TGTGCCAGCAGTGACTCAACGGGGGGGCGTAATGAGCAGTTCTTC
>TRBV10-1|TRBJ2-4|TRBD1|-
CASSESRQGLSIQYF
TGCGCCAGCAGTGAGTCCCGACAGGGCTTGAGCATTCAGTACTTC
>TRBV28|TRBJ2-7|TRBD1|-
CASSPGTASYEQYF
TGTGCCAGCAGTCCCGGGACAGCTTCCTACGAGCAGTACTTC
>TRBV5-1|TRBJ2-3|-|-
CASSQQGFADTQYF
TGCGCCAGCAGCCAACAGGGATTTGCAGATACGCAGTATTTT
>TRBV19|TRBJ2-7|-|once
CASPNPGLYAPYEQYF
TGTGCCAGCCCTAATCCCGGACTCTACGCCCCCTACGAGCAGTACTTC
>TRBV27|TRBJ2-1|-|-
CASSFENYNEQFF
TGTGCCAGCAGTTTTGAGAATTACAATGAGCAGTTCTTC
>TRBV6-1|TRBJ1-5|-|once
CASSGSYRDGEQPQHF
TGTGCCAGCAGTGGAAGCTACAGGGACGGGGAACAGCCCCAGCATTTT
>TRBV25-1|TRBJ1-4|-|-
CASLKETGQLFF
TGTGCCAGCCTAAAGGAAACAGGGCAACTGTTTTTT
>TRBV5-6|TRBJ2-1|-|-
CASSLGQYNEQFF
TGTGCCAGCAGCTTGGGACAGTACAATGAGCAGTTCTTC
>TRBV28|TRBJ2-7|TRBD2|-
CASSFGGNGREQYF
TGTGCCAGCAGTTTCGGGGGGAATGGCCGCGAGCAGTACTTC
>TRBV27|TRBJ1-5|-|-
CASSRLVGGNQPQHF
TGTGCCAGCAGTCGCTTAGTCGGGGGCAATCAGCCCCAGCATTTT
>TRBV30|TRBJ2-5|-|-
CAWMSGLGETQYF
TGTGCCTGGATGTCAGGGCTAGGGGAGACCCAGTACTTC
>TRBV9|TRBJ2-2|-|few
CASSQLPTYHTGELFF
TGTGCCAGCAGCCAGTTGCCGACTTATCACACCGGGGAGCTGTTTTTT
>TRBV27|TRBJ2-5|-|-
CASRRRGSLQETQYF
TGTGCCAGCAGACGTAGGGGCTCCCTCCAAGAGACCCAGTACTTC